The source of this T cell receptor (beta chain) is a study of blood T cell repertoires in COVID-19. The CDR3 is made up of 14 amino acids. Germline values: CDR1 SGDLS, CDR2 YYNGEE. V was cut by 4 bases and J by 4 bases, with 11 bases left in between. This clone was picked up one time. The assay was immunoSEQ multiplex PCR, and TCRdb's table has in-frame clones only and misses some. The data hold 95,000 to 150,000 clones, with 85% to 90% observed a single time. This clonotype originated in a woman aged 50 to 60 with active or convalescent COVID-19. The source material was peripheral blood. The V gene is TRBV9, the J gene TRBJ2-2; the D gene is possibly TRBD2 (6 bases). This CDR3 reads CASSPGSGTGELFF. Written as DNA, the CDR3 is TGTGCCAGCAGCCCCGGGAGCGGCACCGGGGAGCTGTTTTTT.